A selection of T cell receptor beta chains follows, all from one sample in a study of blood T cell repertoires in COVID-19. TCRdb's copy holds only in-frame clones and misses some; the assay was immunoSEQ multiplex PCR. The sample lists approximately 110,000 clones, about 85% occurring once. The source material was peripheral blood. All receptors derive from a woman aged 80 or over with COVID-19, enrolled during active disease. Each CDR3 is given with its conserved first and last residue. The order of the fields is V gene, D gene, clone size, J gene, CDR3 DNA, CDR3 protein. D genes are given only for firm matches. Size is omitted from some rows. Given values are once, few, many or a class for expanded clones.

V gene: TRBV6-5
D gene: .
clone size: .
J gene: TRBJ1-4
CDR3 DNA: TGTGCCAGCAGCCTGGGGGGGGCCGATGAAAAACTGTTTTTT
CDR3 protein: CASSLGGADEKLFF

V gene: TRBV18
D gene: .
clone size: .
J gene: TRBJ2-3
CDR3 DNA: TGTGCCAGCTCCCCACAGGACTACACAGATACGCAGTATTTT
CDR3 protein: CASSPQDYTDTQYF

V gene: TRBV6-2/TRBV6-3
D gene: TRBD1
clone size: .
J gene: TRBJ1-5
CDR3 DNA: TGTGCCAGCAGTTATAACAGGGGCCTGGGGAACAATCAGCCCCAGCATTTT
CDR3 protein: CASSYNRGLGNNQPQHF

V gene: TRBV28
D gene: TRBD1
clone size: .
J gene: TRBJ2-7
CDR3 DNA: TGTGCCAGCAGGCGAGGGACAGCCGGTCACGAGCAGTACTTC
CDR3 protein: CASRRGTAGHEQYF

V gene: TRBV18
D gene: .
clone size: once
J gene: TRBJ2-3
CDR3 DNA: TGTGCCAGCTCACCACCGAACAGGGAAAGCACAGATACGCAGTATTTT
CDR3 protein: CASSPPNRESTDTQYF

V gene: TRBV7-3
D gene: .
clone size: .
J gene: TRBJ1-1
CDR3 DNA: TGTGCCAGCAGCCCGAACGCACAAGTGAACACTGAAGCTTTCTTT
CDR3 protein: CASSPNAQVNTEAFF

V gene: TRBV19
D gene: .
clone size: .
J gene: TRBJ2-1
CDR3 DNA: TGTGCCAGTAGTATAAGTTTAGGGAGCTCCTACAATGAGCAGTTCTTC
CDR3 protein: CASSISLGSSYNEQFF

V gene: TRBV24-1
D gene: TRBD1
clone size: .
J gene: TRBJ2-3
CDR3 DNA: TGTGCCACCAGTGATTCTGGCCGGGACAGCCCCACAGATACGCAGTATTTT
CDR3 protein: CATSDSGRDSPTDTQYF

V gene: TRBV2
D gene: .
clone size: .
J gene: TRBJ2-7
CDR3 DNA: TGTGCCAGCAGGAAGGGGGATATCTCCTACGAGCAGTACTTC
CDR3 protein: CASRKGDISYEQYF

V gene: TRBV11-2
D gene: TRBD2
clone size: .
J gene: TRBJ2-2
CDR3 DNA: TGTGCCAGCAGCCCAGGACTAGCGAACACCGGGGAGCTGTTTTTT
CDR3 protein: CASSPGLANTGELFF

V gene: TRBV27
D gene: .
clone size: once
J gene: TRBJ1-1
CDR3 DNA: TGTGCCAGCAGTAAGCAGGGAGGTACTGAAGCTTTCTTT
CDR3 protein: CASSKQGGTEAFF

V gene: TRBV28
D gene: TRBD2
clone size: .
J gene: TRBJ2-3
CDR3 DNA: TGTGCCAGCAGTTTATTAGCGGGAGCGTTGGATACGCAGTATTTT
CDR3 protein: CASSLLAGALDTQYF

V gene: TRBV19
D gene: TRBD1
clone size: .
J gene: TRBJ1-1
CDR3 DNA: TGTGCCAGTAATAGGGACAGAAATACGATGAACACTGAAGCTTTCTTT
CDR3 protein: CASNRDRNTMNTEAFF

V gene: TRBV9
D gene: .
clone size: .
J gene: TRBJ2-1
CDR3 DNA: TGTGCCAGCAGCCCCCAGGACAATGAGCAGTTCTTC
CDR3 protein: CASSPQDNEQFF

V gene: TRBV7-8
D gene: TRBD2
clone size: .
J gene: TRBJ2-3
CDR3 DNA: TGTGCCAGCAGCTTACCGGGACTAAAGAACACAGATACGCAGTATTTT
CDR3 protein: CASSLPGLKNTDTQYF

V gene: TRBV5-4
D gene: .
clone size: .
J gene: TRBJ2-4
CDR3 DNA: TGTGCCAGCAGTAGCTTAGCCAAAAACATTCAGTACTTC
CDR3 protein: CASSSLAKNIQYF

V gene: TRBV28
D gene: TRBD1
clone size: once
J gene: TRBJ1-2
CDR3 DNA: TGTGCCAGCAGTCCCCCGCGACAGGGGTATGGCTACACCTTC
CDR3 protein: CASSPPRQGYGYTF

V gene: TRBV6-5
D gene: TRBD2
clone size: .
J gene: TRBJ2-5
CDR3 DNA: TGTGCCAGCAGTTCAGCGGGACGACAAGAGACCCAGTACTTC
CDR3 protein: CASSSAGRQETQYF

V gene: TRBV2
D gene: TRBD1
clone size: .
J gene: TRBJ2-5
CDR3 DNA: TGTGCCAGCAGTAGGGACAGGGAAGAGACCCAGTACTTC
CDR3 protein: CASSRDREETQYF

V gene: TRBV28
D gene: .
clone size: .
J gene: TRBJ2-7
CDR3 DNA: TGTGCCAGCAGTTTAGCCCAGTCCGAGCAGTACTTC
CDR3 protein: CASSLAQSEQYF

V gene: TRBV6-5
D gene: TRBD1
clone size: .
J gene: TRBJ1-1
CDR3 DNA: TGTGCCAGCAGTCGGCCGGGACAGAAGAACACTGAAGCTTTCTTT
CDR3 protein: CASSRPGQKNTEAFF

V gene: TRBV10-3
D gene: TRBD1
clone size: .
J gene: TRBJ1-1
CDR3 DNA: TGTGCCATCAGTGAGTCCGGGACAGGGGCCACTGAAGCTTTCTTT
CDR3 protein: CAISESGTGATEAFF

V gene: TRBV5-4
D gene: TRBD2
clone size: .
J gene: TRBJ2-3
CDR3 DNA: TGTGCCAGCAGCTTGGAACTAGCGGGAAGATCGGATACGCAGTATTTT
CDR3 protein: CASSLELAGRSDTQYF

V gene: TRBV2
D gene: .
clone size: .
J gene: TRBJ1-2
CDR3 DNA: TGTGCCAGCAGTGAGGAGGAACAGGGCTCTGGCTACACCTTC
CDR3 protein: CASSEEEQGSGYTF

V gene: TRBV6-5
D gene: .
clone size: .
J gene: TRBJ1-5
CDR3 DNA: TGTGCCAGCAGCGGGGTCATTAATCAGCCCCAGCATTTT
CDR3 protein: CASSGVINQPQHF

V gene: TRBV5-4
D gene: TRBD2
clone size: .
J gene: TRBJ2-7
CDR3 DNA: TGTGCCAGCAGCTTGGAGACTAGCGGAACCTACGAGCAGTACTTC
CDR3 protein: CASSLETSGTYEQYF

V gene: TRBV11-2
D gene: .
clone size: once
J gene: TRBJ1-3
CDR3 DNA: TGTGCCAGCAGCCAATATACAGGATCACCTGGAAACACCATATATTTT
CDR3 protein: CASSQYTGSPGNTIYF

V gene: TRBV9
D gene: TRBD2
clone size: .
J gene: TRBJ2-3
CDR3 DNA: TGTGCCAGCAGCCCTAGCGGGAGCACAGATACGCAGTATTTT
CDR3 protein: CASSPSGSTDTQYF

V gene: TRBV7-2
D gene: .
clone size: .
J gene: TRBJ2-7
CDR3 DNA: TGTGCCAGCAGCAACAACTACGAGCAGTACTTC
CDR3 protein: CASSNNYEQYF

V gene: TRBV6-1
D gene: .
clone size: .
J gene: TRBJ2-7
CDR3 DNA: TGTGCCAGCAGTTTCGGGTACGAGCAGTACTTC
CDR3 protein: CASSFGYEQYF

V gene: TRBV5-1
D gene: .
clone size: .
J gene: TRBJ1-6
CDR3 DNA: TGCGCCAGCAGCGATACCGGGAGCCCGGGGTCTTCACCCCTCCACTTT
CDR3 protein: CASSDTGSPGSSPLHF

V gene: TRBV7-2
D gene: TRBD1
clone size: .
J gene: TRBJ2-5
CDR3 DNA: TGTGCCAGCAGCTCTCCTACAGGGGCCGCGGGGACCCAGTACTTC
CDR3 protein: CASSSPTGAAGTQYF

V gene: TRBV7-2
D gene: TRBD1
clone size: once
J gene: TRBJ2-5
CDR3 DNA: TGTGCCAGCAGGCAATCCTCCGGCGGACAGGCCCTTACCCAGTACTTC
CDR3 protein: CASRQSSGGQALTQYF